These 14 T cell receptor beta chains share one sample of origin, sequenced in a study of CD8 T cells in ankylosing spondylitis. TCRdb reprocessed the 5' RACE reads via MiXCR and lists one record per CDR3 protein. Altogether 30,000 to 45,000 distinct CDR3 sequences are present, approximately 16% being singletons, with the ten largest covering just over 45%. Sequenced: blood. Receptors were obtained from a male donor with ankylosing spondylitis or in good health (not recorded which).

This clonotype was picked up a small number of times. The chain has TRBV7-2 and TRBJ1-4, with D perhaps matching TRBD1 (6 bases). Germline V gene data show CDR1 as SGHTA and CDR2 as FQGNSA. Trimming removed 2 bases from V and 4 bases from J, with 11 bases in between. The CDR3 is 15 residues long. DNA of the CDR3: TGTGCCAGCAGCTTAACAGGGAAATATAATGAAAAACTGTTTTTT. As protein: CASSLTGKYNEKLFF. Together with reference TRBV7-2 and TRBJ1-4, the CDR3 gives the full variable domain: GAGVSQSPSNKVTEKGKDVELRCDPISGHTALYWYRQSLGQGLEFLIYFQGNSAPDKSGLPSDRFSAERTGGSVSTLTIQRTQQEDSAVYLCASSLTGKYNEKLFFGSGTQLSVL.

This chain links TRBV18 with TRBJ2-1; unclear D gene. The CDR3 has 12 amino acids. Germline V gives CDR1 KGHSH, CDR2 LQKENI. Trimming pared 1 base from V and 7 bases from J, leaving 5 bases between. CDR3 region: CASSPRMNEQFF. The DNA for the CDR3 is TGTGCCAGCTCACCACGGATGAATGAGCAGTTCTTC.

J is TRBJ2-5 and V is TRBV4-3; D might be TRBD1 (5 bases). Germline V gives CDR1 LGHNA, CDR2 YSLEER. Trimming shortened V by 0 bases and J by 4 bases, and 12 bases separated the two germline ends. This CDR3 spans 15 amino acids. The CDR3 nucleotides are TGCGCCAGCAGCCAAGAATTAGGGGCTCCAGAGACCCAGTACTTC. Translating gives CASSQELGAPETQYF.

This clonotype was recorded a few times. The chain recombines TRBV29-1 with TRBJ2-1; the match to TRBD2 covers 11 bases. CDR3 length: 15 amino acids. From germline, CDR1 is SQVTM and CDR2 ANQGSEA. J gave up 0 bases and V 6 bases, and 4 bases lay outside the gene matches. For the CDR3, the DNA is TGCAGCGTCGCAACTAGCGGGAGCTCCTACAATGAGCAGTTCTTC. Translating it yields CSVATSGSSYNEQFF.

The J gene is TRBJ2-2, the V gene TRBV12-3 or TRBV12-4; 10 bases map to TRBD2. This CDR3 contains 16 residues. Germline trimming cut 4 bases from V and 7 bases from J; bases unmatched to any gene: 9. The CDR3 region has the DNA TGTGCCAGCAGTTCATCAAGCGGGAGGGCCTTCGGGGAGCTGTTTTTT. Its protein product is CASSSSSGRAFGELFF.

The rearrangement uses TRBV5-4 and TRBJ2-1, with D perhaps TRBD1 or TRBD2 (5 bases each). V lost 4 bases and J 9 bases, leaving 17 bases between the germline ends. The germline V gene has CDR1 SGHNT and CDR2 YYREEE (reference sequence). The CDR3 extends over 14 amino acids. CDR3 DNA sequence: TGTGCCAGCAGCGAGAGGCGGATGGGGGTTGAGCAGTTCTTC. Encoded protein: CASSERRMGVEQFF.

The chain employs TRBV29-1 and TRBJ1-1; possibly TRBD1 for D (6 bases). The CDR3 covers 13 residues. Trimming took off 1 base at V and 5 bases at J, with 11 bases between the two ends. Per germline, CDR1 SQVTM and CDR2 ANQGSEA. The CDR3 here is CSVEVGAGTEAFF. CDR3 coding DNA: TGCAGCGTTGAAGTGGGGGCCGGGACTGAAGCTTTCTTT. The entire variable domain, with the rest obtained from reference TRBV29-1 and TRBJ1-1, is as follows: SAVISQKPSRDICQRGTSLTIQCQVDSQVTMMFWYRQQPGQSLTLIATANQGSEATYESGFVIDKFPISRPNLTFSTLTVSNMSPEDSSIYLCSVEVGAGTEAFFGQGTRLTVV.

The V call is TRBV29-1, the J call TRBJ2-3; 8 positions agree with TRBD2. Germline loops: CDR1 SQVTM, CDR2 ANQGSEA. The CDR3 runs to 16 residues. The chain's CDR3 is CSVGLREGRNTDTQYF. CDR3 nucleotide sequence: TGCAGTGTCGGTCTTCGGGAGGGCAGGAACACAGATACGCAGTATTTT.

This rearrangement joins TRBV7-2 to TRBJ2-3; D gene uncertain. CDR1 and CDR2 (germline): SGHTA, FQGNSA. CDR3 length: 12 amino acids. V dropped 4 bases and J dropped 12 bases, with 14 bases sitting between them. CDR3 sequence reads: CASSSLGAEQYF. The CDR3 coding sequence is TGTGCCAGCAGCTCCCTAGGTGCGGAACAGTATTTT.

This clonotype appeared a few times. The chain employs TRBV9 and TRBJ2-1; the match to TRBD2 covers 8 bases. Germline V gene sequence: CDR1 SGDLS, CDR2 YYNGEE. Trimming cost V 1 base and J 6 bases; bases outside gene matches: 6. This CDR3 is 15 amino acids long. The CDR3 here is CASSVSAGGTNEQFF. As DNA, the CDR3 is TGTGCCAGCAGCGTAAGTGCGGGAGGAACCAATGAGCAGTTCTTC.

Relative to its sample, this clonotype is medium-sized. This chain joins TRBV28 and TRBJ1-2; D perhaps matches TRBD1 (6 bases). Germline V gene lookup returns CDR1 MDHEN and CDR2 SYDVKM. The CDR3 consists of 13 residues. Trimming cost V 5 bases and J 6 bases, with 13 bases left between them. CDR3 DNA sequence: TGTGCCAGCAGTGTGCGGGGGGCTGATGGCTACACCTTC. Translation gives CASSVRGADGYTF.

V gene TRBV12-3 or TRBV12-4 combines with J gene TRBJ1-1; tentative D call: TRBD1 (5 bases). The CDR3 totals 13 residues. V gave up 0 bases and J gave up 4 bases, with 6 bases separating them. This CDR3 reads CASSLAGTTEAFF. The CDR3 DNA reads TGTGCCAGCAGTTTAGCAGGGACCACTGAAGCTTTCTTT.

The chain has TRBV28 and TRBJ2-1, with D unclear. The CDR3 spans 16 residues. Germline CDR1 reads MDHEN; CDR2 reads SYDVKM. V lost 3 bases and J 0 bases, leaving 12 bases between the germline ends. The DNA for the CDR3 is TGTGCCAGCAGTTTCGATGGATTTAACTCCTACAATGAGCAGTTCTTC. This codes for CASSFDGFNSYNEQFF.

This clonotype was found a few times. V usage is TRBV5-1 and J usage is TRBJ2-2, with D unresolved. Germline values: CDR1 SGHRS, CDR2 YFSETQ. The length of the CDR3 is 14 residues. The CDR3 DNA reads as TGCTCAAGCAAGGGTAGCCTCAACACCGGGGAGCTGTTTTTT. It translates to CSSKGSLNTGELFF.